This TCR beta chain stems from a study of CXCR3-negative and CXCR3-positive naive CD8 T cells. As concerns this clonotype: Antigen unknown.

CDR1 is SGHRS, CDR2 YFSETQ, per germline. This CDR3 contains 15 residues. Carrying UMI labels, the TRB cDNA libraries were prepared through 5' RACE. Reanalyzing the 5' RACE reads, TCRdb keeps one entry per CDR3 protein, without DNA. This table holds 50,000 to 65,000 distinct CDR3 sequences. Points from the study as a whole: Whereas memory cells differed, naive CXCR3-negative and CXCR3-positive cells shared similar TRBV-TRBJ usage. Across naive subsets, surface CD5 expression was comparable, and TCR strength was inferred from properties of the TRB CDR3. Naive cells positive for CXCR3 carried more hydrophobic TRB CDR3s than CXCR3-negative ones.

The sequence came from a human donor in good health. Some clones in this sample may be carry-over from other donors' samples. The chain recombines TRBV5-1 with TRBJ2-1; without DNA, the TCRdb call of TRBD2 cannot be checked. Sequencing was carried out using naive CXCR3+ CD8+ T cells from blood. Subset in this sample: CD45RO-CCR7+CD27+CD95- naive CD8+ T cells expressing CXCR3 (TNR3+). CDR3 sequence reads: CASSLGLAGPNEQFF.